This is a list of T cell receptor beta chains from one sample in a study of cytomegalovirus exposure and HLA in healthy donors. This table comes from immunoSEQ multiplex PCR, and its TCRdb copy is limited to in-frame clones, with some not included. The sample holds more than 150,000 clones, roughly 80% seen once. Sequencing used PBMCs. The receptors were gathered from a young woman in good health and CMV-seronegative. CDR3s include the opening cysteine and the closing phenylalanine or tryptophan. Fields, in order: CDR3 DNA, CDR3 protein, V gene, D gene, clone size, J gene. The D gene is left open where the match is weak. Size is stated for part of the rows, as once, few or many counts, or as a class when the clone is expanded.

TGTGCCACCACAGTGGTGAACACCGGGGAGCTGTTTTTT,CATTVVNTGELFF,TRBV19,.,.,TRBJ2-2
TGCAGCGTTCACAGGGTCACCGGGGAGCTGTTTTTT,CSVHRVTGELFF,TRBV29-1,.,.,TRBJ2-2
TGTGCCAGCAGTGAAGGGCTAGCGGGGGGCCTAAGCACAGATACGCAGTATTTT,CASSEGLAGGLSTDTQYF,TRBV2,TRBD2,.,TRBJ2-3
TGTGCCAGCAGCTTAGTATGGCTCTCTGGAGATACGCAGTATTTT,CASSLVWLSGDTQYF,TRBV7-2,.,.,TRBJ2-3
TGTGCCAGCAGCCAAGAAAGACAGGGAACAGGCTACACCTTC,CASSQERQGTGYTF,TRBV4-2,TRBD1,few,TRBJ1-2
TGTGCCAGCAGCGTAGGGAGGGACAGCTACGAGCAGTACTTC,CASSVGRDSYEQYF,TRBV9,.,.,TRBJ2-7
TGTGCCAGCAGCTTGACAGGCTACGAGCAGTACTTC,CASSLTGYEQYF,TRBV7-9,.,.,TRBJ2-7
TGCAGCGTTGTCGAGGCTTTATTCGGAAACACCATATATTTT,CSVVEALFGNTIYF,TRBV29-1,.,.,TRBJ1-3
TGTGCCAGCAGTGAAATCATAGATCAGCCCCAGCATTTT,CASSEIIDQPQHF,TRBV6-1,.,.,TRBJ1-5
TGTGCCAGCAGCGTAGGACAGGACTACGAGCAGTACTTC,CASSVGQDYEQYF,TRBV9,.,.,TRBJ2-7